The clone carrying this T cell receptor (beta chain) has a single count. Its matching antigen is unknown. Germline CDR1 and CDR2: SGHDT and YYEEEE. CDR3 length: 15 amino acids. This sample was included in a study of shared clonotypes between healthy human individuals. About the study: Each donor's CD4 naive and CD4 memory cells filled three plates apiece, CD8 naive two, and CD8 memory one.

Broader study findings: Naive subsets typically showed greater estimated richness than memory subsets.

Here immunoSEQ multiplex PCR was the method, and the copy in TCRdb shows in-frame clones only, minus some. The sample contains about 2,500,000 clones, around nine tenths of which appear only once. There were only Caucasian adults among the donors, and all lived in Nashville, Tennessee. The receptor comes from a man between 18 and 29 years old in good health. The J gene is TRBJ2-5, the V gene TRBV5-6; TRBD1 aligns across 10 bases. The J call may be incorrect, as the DNA end agrees better with TRBJ2-7. Sequencing used naive CD4+ T cells sorted from blood. Subset denoted: CD45RA+ positively selected. The CDR3: CASSLSGQGRNEQYF. The CDR3 nucleotides read TGTGCCAGCAGCTTGTCGGGACAGGGGAGGAACGAGCAGTACTTC.